The rows below give T cell receptor beta chains drawn from one sample of a study of follicular helper T cells after annual influenza vaccination. Assay used: immunoSEQ multiplex PCR; TCRdb lists only in-frame clones, some missing. Here the sample spans approximately 7,400 clones, around four fifths being singletons. Sequencing was performed on CXCR5+ CD38- circulating T follicular helper cells from blood, taken 7 days after influenza vaccination. Every receptor here comes from an adult who received the influenza vaccine. Each CDR3 is given with its conserved first and last residue. D genes are given only for firm matches. Clone size is stated in some rows and not others, as once, few, many or a class when expanded.

.,TRBV7-6,TRBJ1-1,.,TGTGCCAGCAGCCTTACCCCCCTGAACACTGAAGCTTTCTTT,CASSLTPLNTEAFF
TRBD2,TRBV30,TRBJ2-7,.,TGTGCCTGGAGTGTAGGCGGGAGTTCCCACGAGCAGTACTTC,CAWSVGGSSHEQYF
.,TRBV5-8,TRBJ1-2,.,TGTGCCAGCAGCTCTCCGGGCGGCTCGATCTATGGCTACACCTTC,CASSSPGGSIYGYTF
.,TRBV7-9,TRBJ1-1,.,TGTCCCCGGGAGATTGTAGTCACTGAAGCTTTCTTT,CPREIVVTEAFF
TRBD2,TRBV7-8,TRBJ2-1,.,TGTGCCAGCAGCTCAGGACTAGCGGGAGGGAATGAGCAGTTCTTC,CASSSGLAGGNEQFF
.,TRBV11-2,TRBJ2-1,once,TGTGCCAGCAGCTTAAATATTATACGGGATGAGCAGTTCTTC,CASSLNIIRDEQFF
.,TRBV6-1,TRBJ1-5,.,TGTGCCAGCAGTTTACAGGGTGGGGATCAGCCCCAGCATTTT,CASSLQGGDQPQHF
.,TRBV6-4,TRBJ2-2,.,TGTGCCAGCAGTGAGACAGGGAACACCGGGGAGCTGTTTTTT,CASSETGNTGELFF
.,TRBV7-2,TRBJ2-3,.,TGTGCCAGCAGCCGGGCTAGGGGGGATACGCAGTATTTT,CASSRARGDTQYF
.,TRBV29-1,TRBJ1-1,.,TGCAGCGTTGTCATGCGTACCGGAACTGAAGCTTTCTTT,CSVVMRTGTEAFF
.,TRBV9,TRBJ2-3,.,TGTGCCAGCAGCGTAGATAGTAGGACAGATACGCAGTATTTT,CASSVDSRTDTQYF
.,TRBV28,TRBJ2-3,.,TGTGCCACCTACCGCCGAGATACAGATACGCAGTATTTT,CATYRRDTDTQYF
.,TRBV6-6,TRBJ2-7,.,TGTGCCAGCAGTTACACGGTCCAGGGGAAAGGCGAGCAGTACTTC,CASSYTVQGKGEQYF
TRBD2,TRBV30,TRBJ2-5,.,TGTGCCTGGAGCGGGACTAGCTGGGAGACCCAGTACTTC,CAWSGTSWETQYF
.,TRBV11-2,TRBJ1-1,.,TGTGCCAGCAGCACGACAGTCCTGAACACTGAAGCTTTCTTT,CASSTTVLNTEAFF
.,TRBV19,TRBJ1-1,.,TGTGCCAGTAGTTGGGTTTTAGGGGGGATGAACACTGAAGCTTTCTTT,CASSWVLGGMNTEAFF
.,TRBV19,TRBJ1-2,.,TGTGCCAGTAGTCGCGACATTTTTTCGATAGCTAACTATGGCTACACCTTC,CASSRDIFSIANYGYTF
.,TRBV5-1,TRBJ1-1,.,TGCGCCAGCAGCTTGGACGGGGCGAACACTGAAGCTTTCTTT,CASSLDGANTEAFF
TRBD1,TRBV18,TRBJ2-7,.,TGTGCCAGCTCTCCCGGGACAGGGGGGTTCTACGAGCAGTACTTC,CASSPGTGGFYEQYF
.,TRBV6-6,TRBJ2-7,.,TGTGCCAGCAGTTACTCGGCCCAACGTTACGAGCAGTACTTC,CASSYSAQRYEQYF
.,TRBV10-3,TRBJ2-7,.,TGTGCCATCAGTGAGCACGCGGGAAACTACGAGCAGTACTTC,CAISEHAGNYEQYF
TRBD1,TRBV19,TRBJ2-3,.,TGTGCCAGTAGCCGGGGGACAGGGGAGGGCACAGATACGCAGTATTTT,CASSRGTGEGTDTQYF
TRBD1,TRBV5-1,TRBJ2-5,.,TGCGCCAGCAGCTTGGGGGGGACAGGACAAGAGACCCAGTACTTC,CASSLGGTGQETQYF